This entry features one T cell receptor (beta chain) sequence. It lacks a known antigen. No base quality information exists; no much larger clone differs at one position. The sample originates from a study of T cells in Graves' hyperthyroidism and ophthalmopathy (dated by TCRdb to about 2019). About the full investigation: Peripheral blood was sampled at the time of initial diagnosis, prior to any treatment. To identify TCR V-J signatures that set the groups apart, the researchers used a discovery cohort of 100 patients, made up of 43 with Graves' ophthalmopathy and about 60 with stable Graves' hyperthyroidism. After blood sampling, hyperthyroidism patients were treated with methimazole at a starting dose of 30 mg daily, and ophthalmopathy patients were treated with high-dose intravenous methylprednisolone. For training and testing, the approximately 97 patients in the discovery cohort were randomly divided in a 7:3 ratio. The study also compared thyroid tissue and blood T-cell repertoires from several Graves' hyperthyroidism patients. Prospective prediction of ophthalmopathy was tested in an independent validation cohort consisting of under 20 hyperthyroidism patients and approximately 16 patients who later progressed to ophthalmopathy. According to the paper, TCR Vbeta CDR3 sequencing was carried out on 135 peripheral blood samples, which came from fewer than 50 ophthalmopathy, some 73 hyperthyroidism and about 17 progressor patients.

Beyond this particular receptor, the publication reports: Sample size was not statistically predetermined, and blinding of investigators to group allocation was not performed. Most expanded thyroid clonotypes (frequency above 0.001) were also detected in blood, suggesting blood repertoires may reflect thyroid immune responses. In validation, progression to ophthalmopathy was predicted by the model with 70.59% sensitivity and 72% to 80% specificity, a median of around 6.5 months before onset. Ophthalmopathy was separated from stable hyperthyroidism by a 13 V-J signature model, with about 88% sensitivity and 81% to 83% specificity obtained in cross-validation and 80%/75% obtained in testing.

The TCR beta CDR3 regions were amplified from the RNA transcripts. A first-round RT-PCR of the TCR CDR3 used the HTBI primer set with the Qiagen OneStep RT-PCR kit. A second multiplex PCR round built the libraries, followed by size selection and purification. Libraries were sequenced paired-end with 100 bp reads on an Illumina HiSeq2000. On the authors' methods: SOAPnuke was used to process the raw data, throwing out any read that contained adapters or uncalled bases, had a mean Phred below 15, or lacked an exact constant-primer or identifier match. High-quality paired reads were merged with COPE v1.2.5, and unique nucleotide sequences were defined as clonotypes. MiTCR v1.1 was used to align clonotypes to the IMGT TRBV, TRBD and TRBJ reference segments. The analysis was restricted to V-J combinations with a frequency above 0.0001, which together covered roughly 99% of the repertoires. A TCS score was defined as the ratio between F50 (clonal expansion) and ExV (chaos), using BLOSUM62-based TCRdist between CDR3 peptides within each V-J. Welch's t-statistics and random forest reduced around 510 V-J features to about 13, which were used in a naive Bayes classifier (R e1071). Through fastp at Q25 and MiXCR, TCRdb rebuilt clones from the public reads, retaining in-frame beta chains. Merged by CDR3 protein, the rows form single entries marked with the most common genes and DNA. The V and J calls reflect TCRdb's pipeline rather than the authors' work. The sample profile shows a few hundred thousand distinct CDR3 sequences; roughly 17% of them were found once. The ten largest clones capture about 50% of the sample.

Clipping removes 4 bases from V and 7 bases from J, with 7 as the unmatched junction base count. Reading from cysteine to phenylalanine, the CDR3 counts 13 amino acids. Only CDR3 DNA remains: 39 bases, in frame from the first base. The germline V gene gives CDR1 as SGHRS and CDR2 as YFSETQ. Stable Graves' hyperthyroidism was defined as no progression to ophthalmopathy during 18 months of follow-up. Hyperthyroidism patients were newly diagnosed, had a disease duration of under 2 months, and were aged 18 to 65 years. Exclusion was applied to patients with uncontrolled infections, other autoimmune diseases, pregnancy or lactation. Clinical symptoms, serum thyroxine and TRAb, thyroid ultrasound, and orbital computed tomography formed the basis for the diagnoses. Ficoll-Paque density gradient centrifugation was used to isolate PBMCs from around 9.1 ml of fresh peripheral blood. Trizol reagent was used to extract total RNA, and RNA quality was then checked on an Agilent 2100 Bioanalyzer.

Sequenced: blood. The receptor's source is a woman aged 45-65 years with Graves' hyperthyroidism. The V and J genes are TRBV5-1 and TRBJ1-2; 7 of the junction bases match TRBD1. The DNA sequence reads TGCGCCAGCAGCCGGACAGGATACCCTGGCTACACCTTC. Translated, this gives CASSRTGYPGYTF.